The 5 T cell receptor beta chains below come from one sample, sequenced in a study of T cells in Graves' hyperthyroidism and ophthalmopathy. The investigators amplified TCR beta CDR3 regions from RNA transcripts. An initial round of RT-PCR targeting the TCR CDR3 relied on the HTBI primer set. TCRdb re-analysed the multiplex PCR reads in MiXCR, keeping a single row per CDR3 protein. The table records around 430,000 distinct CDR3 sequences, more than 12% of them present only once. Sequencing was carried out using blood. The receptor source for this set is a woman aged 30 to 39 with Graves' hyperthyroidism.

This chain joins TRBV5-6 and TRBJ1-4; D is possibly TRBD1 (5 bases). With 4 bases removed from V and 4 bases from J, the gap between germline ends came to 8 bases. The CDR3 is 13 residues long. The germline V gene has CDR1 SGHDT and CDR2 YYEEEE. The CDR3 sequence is CASSQDSNEKLFF. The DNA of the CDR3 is TGTGCCAGCAGCCAAGACAGTAATGAAAAACTGTTTTTT.

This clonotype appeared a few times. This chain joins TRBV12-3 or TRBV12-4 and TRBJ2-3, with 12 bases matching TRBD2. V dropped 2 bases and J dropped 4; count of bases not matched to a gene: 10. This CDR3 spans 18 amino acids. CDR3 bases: TGTGCCAGCAGTTTACCCGGGACTAGCGGGCTCAGGGCAGATACGCAGTATTTT. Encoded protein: CASSLPGTSGLRADTQYF.

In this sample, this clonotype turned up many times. The CDR3, as DNA: TGTGCCAGCAGTTACTCCAGCGCTAGCACAGATACGCAGTATTTT. Protein sequence: CASSYSSASTDTQYF. The rearrangement links TRBV6-6 to TRBJ2-3; D remains unclear. CDR3 length: 15 amino acids. From germline, CDR1 is MNHNY and CDR2 SVGAGI (reference sequence). V shed 0 bases and J shed 0 bases, with 7 bases lying between them.

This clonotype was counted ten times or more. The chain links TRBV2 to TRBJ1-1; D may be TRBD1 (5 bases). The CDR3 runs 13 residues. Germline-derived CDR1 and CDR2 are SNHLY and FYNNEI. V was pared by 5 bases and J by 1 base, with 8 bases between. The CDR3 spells CASSIDRNTEAFF. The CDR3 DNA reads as TGTGCCAGCAGTATTGACAGGAACACTGAAGCTTTCTTT.

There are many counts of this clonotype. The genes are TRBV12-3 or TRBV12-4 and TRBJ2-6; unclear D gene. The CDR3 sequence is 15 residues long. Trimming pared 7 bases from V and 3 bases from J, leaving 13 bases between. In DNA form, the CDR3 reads TGTGCCAGCAACCGCACCCCCGTTGGGGCCAACGTCCTGACTTTC. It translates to CASNRTPVGANVLTF.